What follows are 24 T cell receptor beta chains derived from one specimen sequenced in a study of T cell clonality in common variable immunodeficiency. Sequencing was performed with immunoSEQ multiplex PCR; in TCRdb, only in-frame clones are kept and a portion is missing. Singletons are absent from the sample, which has roughly 32,000 clones. The sequenced sample consisted of peripheral blood mononuclear cells. The receptors were gathered from a person aged 18-70 years in good health.

In its sample, this clone was seen many times. The read halts 3 residues ahead of the CDR3 end, with the missing end drawn from the germline J gene. The rearrangement links TRBV7-3 to TRBJ1-2, with 7 positions matching TRBD1. The CDR3 is 13 amino acids. With 6 bases clipped from V and 6 bases from J, the junction kept 7 bases outside the gene matches. Germline-derived CDR1 and CDR2 are SGHTA and FQGTGA. This CDR3 reads CASSPTGAHGYTF. The CDR3 DNA, read in part, is TGTGCCAGCAGTCCAACAGGGGCTCATGGC. Full variable domain (remainder filled in from reference TRBV7-3 and TRBJ1-2): GAGVSQTPSNKVTEKGKYVELRCDPISGHTALYWYRQSLGQGPEFLIYFQGTGAADDSGLPNDRFFAVRPEGSVSTLKIQRTERGDSAVYLCASSPTGAHGYTFGSGTRLTVV.

This clone has at least ten counts. The CDR3 is cut off 3 residues early in the read; its end comes from the germline J gene. The chain is built from TRBV20-1 and TRBJ1-2; 8 positions agree with TRBD1. The ends lost 4 bases at V and 7 bases at J; junction bases unmatched: 11. CDR3 length equals 14 residues. The germline V gene encodes CDR1 DFQATT and CDR2 SNEGSKA (reference sequence). CDR3 DNA (partial): TGCAGTGCTACTACGACAGGGGCCGACACTGGC. This codes for CSATTTGADTG. The CDR3 in full is CSATTTGADTGYTF.

In its sample, this clone was seen many times. The CDR3 is cut off 3 residues early in the read; its end comes from the germline J gene. The chain recombines TRBV6-2 or TRBV6-3 with TRBJ2-5; 8 bases match TRBD2. Germline V gene data show CDR1 as MNHEY and CDR2 as SVGEGT. The CDR3 extends over 14 amino acids. V lost 7 bases and J lost 2; bases outside the gene matches: 6. The CDR3 protein is CASKESGSQETQYF. The part of the CDR3 DNA that was read is TGTGCCAGCAAGGAGAGCGGGAGTCAAGAGACC.

This clone came up many times. The CDR3: CASSVSGVTGELFF. The covered CDR3 bases are TGTGCCAGCAGCGTGAGCGGGGTCACCGGGGAG. The V gene is TRBV5-6, the J gene TRBJ2-2; 7 nucleotides align to TRBD2. Read sequence stops 3 residues before the CDR3 end, and the germline J gene provides the missing end. V shed 4 bases and J 4 bases; nucleotides not matched to a gene: 4. Germline V CDR1 and CDR2: SGHDT, YYEEEE. This CDR3 has 14 amino acids. The whole variable domain, remainder taken from reference TRBV5-6 and TRBJ2-2, is DAGVTQSPTHLIKTRGQQVTLRCSPKSGHDTVSWYQQALGQGPQFIFQYYEEEERQRGNFPDRFSGHQFPNYSSELNVNALLLGDSALYLCASSVSGVTGELFFGEGSRLTVL.

This clone was seen ten or more times. The read stops 3 residues short of the end of the CDR3; the missing end is completed from the germline J gene. The chain combines TRBV13 with TRBJ2-7, with TRBD2 identical over 11 bases. The germline CDR1 and CDR2 sequences are PRHDT and FYEKMQ (reference sequence). V trimming: 1 base; J trimming: 5 bases; junction bases outside the gene matches: 1. The CDR3 length is 14 residues. CDR3 DNA, as far as it was read: TGTGCCAGCAGCTTAGCACTAGCGGGAGACGAG. Its protein product is CASSLALAGDE. The whole CDR3 protein is CASSLALAGDEQYF. Full variable domain (rest looked up from reference TRBV13 and TRBJ2-7): AAGVIQSPRHLIKEKRETATLKCYPIPRHDTVYWYQQGPGQDPQFLISFYEKMQSDKGSIPDRFSAQQFSDYHSELNMSSLELGDSALYFCASSLALAGDEQYFGPGTRLTVT.

In its sample, this clone was seen many times. The CDR3 end lies 3 residues beyond the end of the read and is filled in from the germline J gene. The rearrangement links TRBV5-1 to TRBJ2-3, with D tentatively TRBD2 (6 bases). Germline CDR1 and CDR2: SGHRS and YFSETQ. Trimming shortened V by 7 bases and J by 0 bases, and 12 bases separated the two germline ends. The CDR3 contains 14 residues. The CDR3 DNA, read in part, is TGCGCCAGCCCCGGGGGACCTAGCACAGATACG. It is translated as CASPGGPSTDT. The complete CDR3 reads CASPGGPSTDTQYF.

This clone was seen many times. The read ends 3 residues early relative to the CDR3; the germline J gene fills the gap. The chain couples TRBV18 to TRBJ2-5; tentatively, D is TRBD1 (6 bases). Germline loops: CDR1 KGHSH, CDR2 LQKENI. V lost 1 base to trimming and J lost 1 base, with 7 bases between them. The CDR3 sequence is 14 residues long. The CDR3 reads CASSPRRGQETQYF. Partial CDR3 DNA: TGTGCCAGCTCACCACGCAGGGGCCAAGAGACC.

This clone was counted at least ten times. The sequenced fragment ends 3 residues before the CDR3 boundary, so the rest is inferred from the germline J gene. The chain joins TRBV10-3 to TRBJ2-7; 8 nucleotides align to TRBD1. CDR3 length: 16 residues. J was trimmed by 1 base and V by 0 bases; bases with no gene match: 5. Germline CDR1 reads ENHRY; CDR2 reads SYGVKD. CDR3 sequence reads: CAISESSGGRSYEQYF. The sequenced part of the CDR3 DNA is TGTGCCATCAGTGAGTCATCAGGGGGCAGATCCTACGAG.

This clone was picked up many times. The CDR3 extends 3 residues past the end of the read, so its final part is completed from the germline J gene. The rearrangement links TRBV5-6 to TRBJ2-2; TRBD1 aligns across 9 bases. Germline loops: CDR1 SGHDT, CDR2 YYEEEE. The CDR3 covers 13 residues. CDR3 protein: CASSWTGDSPLFF. The covered CDR3 bases are TGTGCCAGCAGCTGGACAGGGGATTCACCG.

This clone was seen many times. The read terminates 3 residues ahead of where the CDR3 ends, so the germline J gene completes it. This chain joins TRBV10-3 and TRBJ1-5; 8 bases are shared with TRBD1. Germline V gene sequence: CDR1 ENHRY, CDR2 SYGVKD. The CDR3 loop spans 14 amino acids. Unmatched junction bases numbered 8, after V lost 10 bases and J lost 3 bases. Partial CDR3 DNA: TGTGCCACTTTGGGACAGGATGACAATCAGCCC. It yields the protein CATLGQDDNQP. The complete CDR3 protein is CATLGQDDNQPQHF.

About this clone itself: The CDR3 is cut off 3 residues early in the read; its end comes from the germline J gene. The V and J genes are TRBV2 and TRBJ2-3; 13 positions agree with TRBD2. CDR3 length: 16 residues. The germline CDR1 and CDR2 sequences are SNHLY and FYNNEI. J lost 5 bases, V lost 5 bases, and 7 bases had no gene match. This CDR3 reads CASSQGLAGAVDTQYF. Partial CDR3 DNA: TGTGCCAGCAGTCAAGGACTAGCGGGAGCGGTAGATACG.

This clone was observed many times. CDR3 bases read: TGTGCCAGTAGCCTAGAAGGTGGAGGGGGAGAGACC. Amino acid sequence: CASSLEGGGGET. The full CDR3 sequence reads CASSLEGGGGETQYF. The gene calls are TRBV19 and TRBJ2-5, with D possibly called TRBD1 or TRBD2 (6 bases each). The read ends 3 residues before the CDR3 terminus; that terminus is restored from the germline J gene. CDR3 length equals 15 residues. V gave up 6 bases and J gave up 4 bases, with 18 bases separating them. Per germline, CDR1 LNHDA and CDR2 SQIVND (reference sequence). Variable domain in full (rest from reference TRBV19 and TRBJ2-5): DGGITQSPKYLFRKEGQNVTLSCEQNLNHDAMYWYRQDPGQGLRLIYYSQIVNDFQKGDIAEGYSVSREKKESFPLTVTSAQKNPTAFYLCASSLEGGGGETQYFGPGTRLLVL.

This clone has ten or more counts. Sequencing ends 3 residues short of the CDR3 end; the germline J gene provides the rest. V usage is TRBV19 and J usage is TRBJ2-7; perhaps TRBD2 as D (6 bases). In germline, CDR1 is LNHDA, CDR2 SQIVND (reference sequence). V dropped 0 bases and J dropped 2 bases, with 11 bases sitting between them. CDR3 length equals 15 residues. The CDR3 protein is CASSIEEGKAYEQYF. CDR3 DNA, as far as it was read: TGTGCCAGTAGTATAGAGGAGGGGAAAGCCTACGAG.

This clone was seen at least ten times. Read sequence stops 3 residues before the CDR3 end, and the germline J gene provides the missing end. The chain recombines TRBV30 with TRBJ1-5; TRBD1 matches 7 bases. There are 14 residues in the CDR3. The V gene end was trimmed by 0 bases and the J gene end by 7 bases; junction bases not matched to a gene: 6. Per the germline V gene, CDR1 is GTSNPN and CDR2 is SVGIG (reference sequence). The CDR3 bases that were read are TGTGCCTGGAGTGTACAGACAGGGCGACAGCCC. Protein: CAWSVQTGRQP. The whole CDR3 protein is CAWSVQTGRQPQHF.

This clone occurred many times. Read sequence stops 3 residues before the CDR3 end, and the germline J gene provides the missing end. The V gene is TRBV7-4, the J gene TRBJ1-1, with a possible D match to TRBD1 (5 bases). Germline V gene lookup returns CDR1 SGHVT and CDR2 SQSDAQ. The CDR3 extends over 14 amino acids. CDR3 in amino acids: CASSLESCLGLAFF. The CDR3 DNA, read in part, is TGTGCCAGCAGCTTAGAATCTTGTTTGGGGCTA.

About this clone itself: One base away lies a much larger clone, so this may be a sequencing read error. The sequenced fragment ends 3 residues before the CDR3 boundary, so the rest is inferred from the germline J gene. The gene calls are TRBV6-1 and TRBJ2-3, with 9 bases matching TRBD1. Germline values: CDR1 MNHNS, CDR2 SASEGT. The CDR3 contains 17 residues. CDR3 sequence: CASSESHLQGAGQPQYF. The CDR3 DNA, read in part, is TGTGCCAGCAGTGAATCACACCTACAGGGGGCGGGGCAGCCG.

This clone was recorded many times. Read coverage stops 3 residues before the CDR3 terminus; the germline J gene supplies the remainder. The chain combines TRBV2 with TRBJ2-7; D uncertain. The V end lost 4 bases, the J end lost 3 bases, and 4 bases lay between the germline ends. There are 11 residues in the CDR3. Germline CDR1 is SNHLY and CDR2 is FYNNEI. The sequenced part of the CDR3 DNA is TGTGCCAGCAGTGGTATCTACGAG. Its translation is CASSGIYE. Given in full, the CDR3 is CASSGIYEQYF.

In its sample, this clone was seen many times. Read coverage stops 3 residues before the CDR3 terminus; the germline J gene supplies the remainder. The chain combines TRBV30 with TRBJ2-3; D remains unclear. There are 11 residues in the CDR3. Per germline, CDR1 GTSNPN and CDR2 SVGIG (reference sequence). The part of the CDR3 DNA that was read is TGTGCTGCAGGTAGCACAGATACG. Amino acids: CAAGSTDT. The entire CDR3 protein reads CAAGSTDTQYF.

This clone was counted only a few times. The read halts 3 residues ahead of the CDR3 end, with the missing end drawn from the germline J gene. The rearrangement uses TRBV2 and TRBJ2-2; 8 bases are shared with TRBD1. The length of the CDR3 is 14 residues. Germline V gene data show CDR1 as SNHLY and CDR2 as FYNNEI. The ends lost 6 bases at V and 4 bases at J; junction bases unmatched: 4. The DNA read from the CDR3 is TGTGCCAGCAGGGGCAGGGGGCCCACCGGGGAG. Protein: CASRGRGPTGE. The CDR3 in its entirety is CASRGRGPTGELFF.

This clone occurred a few times. The read falls 3 residues short of the CDR3 end, and the missing part is taken from the germline J gene. The V call is TRBV19, the J call TRBJ1-5, with a weak D call TRBD1 (6 bases). CDR1 is LNHDA and CDR2 is SQIVND in the germline V gene (reference sequence). CDR3 length: 16 residues. Trimming shortened V by 5 bases and J by 6 bases, and 20 bases separated the two germline ends. CDR3 residues: CASSRGAGNNGQPQHF. The sequenced part of the CDR3 DNA is TGTGCCAGTAGTCGGGGGGCAGGGAATAACGGTCAGCCC.

In this sample, this clone turned up many times. The read ends 3 residues shy of where the CDR3 ends; the end is completed using the germline J gene. This chain links TRBV30 with TRBJ1-2; tentatively, D is TRBD1 (5 bases). The V gene's germline CDR1 is GTSNPN and CDR2 SVGIG (reference sequence). Trimming took off 4 bases at V and 3 bases at J, with 18 bases between the two ends. The CDR3 is 15 residues long. The CDR3 DNA, read in part, is TGTGCCTGGACCCCAAGCGGGGGGGTCGACTATGGC. Amino acids: CAWTPSGGVDYG. The whole CDR3 sequence reads CAWTPSGGVDYGYTF.

Comment on this clone: The junction departs from the called germline gene at one end, perhaps through a read error. From the germline J gene comes the end of the CDR3, since the read stops 3 residues before it. The same CDR3 also results from other DNA sequences found in this sample. V is TRBV7-9 and J is TRBJ1-3, with 7 bases that match TRBD1. The length of the CDR3 is 13 residues. Per germline, CDR1 SEHNR and CDR2 FQNEAQ (reference sequence). The part of the CDR3 DNA that was read is TGTGCTGGCAGGGACAGCTCTGGAAACACG. Translated: CAGRDSSGNT. The complete CDR3 reads CAGRDSSGNTIYF.

This clone was picked up many times. The read is 3 residues too short to cover the CDR3 end, so that end is filled in from the germline J gene. V usage is TRBV14 and J usage is TRBJ1-1; D is perhaps TRBD1 (5 bases). This CDR3 contains 14 residues. Per the germline V gene, CDR1 is SGHDN and CDR2 is FVKESK. V was clipped by 1 base and J by 4 bases, with 10 bases between them. The sequenced CDR3 bases are TGTGCCAGCAGCCAAGTATCAGGGTCCACTGAA. Its protein product is CASSQVSGSTE. The complete CDR3 reads CASSQVSGSTEAFF.

This clone appeared many times. The read ends 3 residues early relative to the CDR3; the germline J gene fills the gap. The chain recombines TRBV6-2 or TRBV6-3 with TRBJ2-1; 7 bases map to TRBD2. Looked up from germline, CDR1 is MNHEY and CDR2 is SVGEGT. Unmatched junction bases numbered 8, after V lost 2 bases and J lost 7 bases. This CDR3 region has 15 residues. CDR3 in amino acids: CASSYGAGVQNEQFF. Incomplete CDR3 DNA: TGTGCCAGCAGTTACGGCGCGGGAGTCCAAAATGAG.